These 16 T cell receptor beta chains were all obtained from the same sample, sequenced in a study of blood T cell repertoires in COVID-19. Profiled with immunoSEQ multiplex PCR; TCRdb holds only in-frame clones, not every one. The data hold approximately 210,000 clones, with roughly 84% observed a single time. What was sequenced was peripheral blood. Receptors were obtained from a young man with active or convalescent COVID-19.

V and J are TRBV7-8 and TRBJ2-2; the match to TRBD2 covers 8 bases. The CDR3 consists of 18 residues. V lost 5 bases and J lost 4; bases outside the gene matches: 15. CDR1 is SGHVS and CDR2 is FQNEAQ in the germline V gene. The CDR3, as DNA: TGTGCCAGCAGCCCCTCCGTTTTAGCGGGGACGGTCACCGGGGAGCTGTTTTTT. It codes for CASSPSVLAGTVTGELFF.

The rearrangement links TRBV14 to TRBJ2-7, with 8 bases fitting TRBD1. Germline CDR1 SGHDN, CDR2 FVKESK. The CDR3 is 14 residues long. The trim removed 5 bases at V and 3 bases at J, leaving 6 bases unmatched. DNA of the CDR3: TGTGCCAGCAGCTACGGACAGGGTGTCTACGAGCAGTACTTC. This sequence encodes CASSYGQGVYEQYF.

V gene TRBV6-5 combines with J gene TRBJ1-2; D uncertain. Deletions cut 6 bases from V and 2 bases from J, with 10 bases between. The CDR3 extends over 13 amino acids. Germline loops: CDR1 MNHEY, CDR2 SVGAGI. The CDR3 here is CASSPTGNYGYTF. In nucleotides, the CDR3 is TGTGCCAGCAGCCCGACGGGGAACTATGGCTACACCTTC.

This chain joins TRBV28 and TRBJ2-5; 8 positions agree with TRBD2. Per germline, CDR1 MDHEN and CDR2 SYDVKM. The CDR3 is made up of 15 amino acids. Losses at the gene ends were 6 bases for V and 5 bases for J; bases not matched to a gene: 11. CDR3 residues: CASSGVAGTSETQYF. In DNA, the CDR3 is TGTGCCAGCAGCGGGGTAGCGGGAACTTCGGAGACCCAGTACTTC.

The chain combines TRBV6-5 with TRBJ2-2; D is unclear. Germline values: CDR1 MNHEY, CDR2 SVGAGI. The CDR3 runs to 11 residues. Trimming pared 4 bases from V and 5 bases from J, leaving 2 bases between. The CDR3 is CASSSTGELFF. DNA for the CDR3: TGTGCCAGCAGTTCGACCGGGGAGCTGTTTTTT.

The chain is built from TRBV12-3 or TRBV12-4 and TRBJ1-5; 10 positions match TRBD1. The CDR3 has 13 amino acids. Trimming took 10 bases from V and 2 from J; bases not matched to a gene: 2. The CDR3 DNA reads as TGTGCCACCGGGACAGGGGGCAATCAGCCCCAGCATTTT. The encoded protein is CATGTGGNQPQHF.

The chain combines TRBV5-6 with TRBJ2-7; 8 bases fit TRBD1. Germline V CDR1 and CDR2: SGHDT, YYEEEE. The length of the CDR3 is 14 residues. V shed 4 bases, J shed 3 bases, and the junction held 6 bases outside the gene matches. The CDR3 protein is CASSRDRGRYEQYF. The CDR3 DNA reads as TGTGCCAGCAGCCGAGACAGGGGTCGCTACGAGCAGTACTTC. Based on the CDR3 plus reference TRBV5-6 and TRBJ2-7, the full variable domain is DAGVTQSPTHLIKTRGQQVTLRCSPKSGHDTVSWYQQALGQGPQFIFQYYEEEERQRGNFPDRFSGHQFPNYSSELNVNALLLGDSALYLCASSRDRGRYEQYFGPGTRLTVT.

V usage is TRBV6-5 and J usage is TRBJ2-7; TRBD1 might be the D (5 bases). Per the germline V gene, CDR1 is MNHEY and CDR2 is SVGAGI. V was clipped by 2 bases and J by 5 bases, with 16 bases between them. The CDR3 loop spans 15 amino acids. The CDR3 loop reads CASSYVAGKWDEQYF. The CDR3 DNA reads TGTGCCAGCAGTTACGTAGCAGGGAAATGGGACGAGCAGTACTTC.

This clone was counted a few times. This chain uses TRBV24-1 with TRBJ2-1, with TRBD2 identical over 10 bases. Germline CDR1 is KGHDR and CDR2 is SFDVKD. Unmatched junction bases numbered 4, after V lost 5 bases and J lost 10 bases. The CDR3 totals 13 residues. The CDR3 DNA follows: TGTGCCACCAGTGGGCTAGCGGGAGTAGAGCAGTTCTTC. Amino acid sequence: CATSGLAGVEQFF.

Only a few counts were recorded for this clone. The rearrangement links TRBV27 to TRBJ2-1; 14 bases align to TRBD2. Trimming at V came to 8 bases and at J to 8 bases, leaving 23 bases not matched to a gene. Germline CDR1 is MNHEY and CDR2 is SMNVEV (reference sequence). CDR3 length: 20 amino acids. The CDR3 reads CASQQQGLAGASGPRYEQFF. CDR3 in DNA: TGTGCCAGCCAACAACAGGGACTAGCGGGAGCGAGCGGCCCGCGGTATGAGCAGTTCTTC.

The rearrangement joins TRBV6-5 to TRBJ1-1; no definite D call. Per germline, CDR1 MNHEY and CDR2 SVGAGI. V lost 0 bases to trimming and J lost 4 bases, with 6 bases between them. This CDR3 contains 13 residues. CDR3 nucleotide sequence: TGTGCCAGCAGTTACTCCCCCAGCACTGAAGCTTTCTTT. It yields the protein CASSYSPSTEAFF.

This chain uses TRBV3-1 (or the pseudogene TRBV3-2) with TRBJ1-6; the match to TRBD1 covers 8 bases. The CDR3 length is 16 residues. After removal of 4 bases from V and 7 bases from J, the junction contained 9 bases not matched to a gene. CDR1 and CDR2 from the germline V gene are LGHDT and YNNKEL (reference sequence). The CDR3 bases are TGTGCCAGCAGCCGACGGGGACAGGCGAACAATTCACCCCTCCACTTT. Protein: CASSRRGQANNSPLHF.

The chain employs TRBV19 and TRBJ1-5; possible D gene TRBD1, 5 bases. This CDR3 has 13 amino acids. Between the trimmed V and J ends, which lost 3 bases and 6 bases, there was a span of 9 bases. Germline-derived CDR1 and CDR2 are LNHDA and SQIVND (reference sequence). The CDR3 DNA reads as TGTGCCAGTAGTATCGACAGATTTCAGCCCCAGCATTTT. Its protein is CASSIDRFQPQHF.

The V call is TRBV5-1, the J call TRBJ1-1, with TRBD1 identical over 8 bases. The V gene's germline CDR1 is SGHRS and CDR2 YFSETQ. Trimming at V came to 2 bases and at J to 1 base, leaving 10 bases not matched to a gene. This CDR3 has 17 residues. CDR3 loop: CASSFTGQGPSNTEAFF. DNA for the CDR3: TGCGCCAGCAGCTTCACCGGACAGGGACCCTCGAACACTGAAGCTTTCTTT.

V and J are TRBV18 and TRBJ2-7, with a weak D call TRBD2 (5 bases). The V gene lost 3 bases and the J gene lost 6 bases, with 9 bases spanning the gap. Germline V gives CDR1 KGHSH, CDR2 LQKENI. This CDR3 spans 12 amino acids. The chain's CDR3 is CASSPGRGEQYF. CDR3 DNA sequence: TGTGCCAGCTCACCCGGACGGGGCGAGCAGTACTTC.

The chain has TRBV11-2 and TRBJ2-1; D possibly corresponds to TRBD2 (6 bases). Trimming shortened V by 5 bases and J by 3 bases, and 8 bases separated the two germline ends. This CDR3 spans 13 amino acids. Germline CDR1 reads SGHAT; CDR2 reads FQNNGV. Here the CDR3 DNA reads TGTGCCAGCAGCGCGGACTACTACAATGAGCAGTTCTTC. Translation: CASSADYYNEQFF.